The 19 T cell receptor beta chains presented below share a single source sample, sequenced in a study of CD8 T cells in ankylosing spondylitis. Each CDR3 protein gets one entry after TCRdb re-called the 5' RACE reads with MiXCR. The top ten clones hold around 7.7% of a sample with tens of thousands of distinct CDR3 sequences, around 2.5% of them seen once. The sequenced sample was blood, either unsorted or a sorted T cell fraction (not recorded which). These receptors were taken from a female donor with ankylosing spondylitis or in good health (not recorded which).

This clonotype appeared many times. This chain uses TRBV9 with TRBJ2-2, with TRBD1 matching over 7 bases. Germline loops: CDR1 SGDLS, CDR2 YYNGEE. V shed 2 bases and J 3 bases; nucleotides not matched to a gene: 10. This CDR3 is built from 17 residues. CDR3 in DNA: TGTGCCAGCAGCGTCGGTTTGGGGACAGCTTACACCGGGGAGCTGTTTTTT. Translated, it gives CASSVGLGTAYTGELFF.

This clonotype came up many times. The chain is built from TRBV9 and TRBJ1-1, with D possibly being TRBD1 (5 bases). The germline V and J ends were trimmed by 3 bases and 2 bases, with 11 bases remaining between them. Germline V gene lookup returns CDR1 SGDLS and CDR2 YYNGEE. CDR3 size: 14 residues. The CDR3 coding sequence is TGTGCCAGCAGCGCCCGACAGTTAAACACTGAAGCTTTCTTT. Its translation: CASSARQLNTEAFF.

This clonotype was picked up many times. The CDR3 DNA follows: TGTGCCAGCAGCCTCGGGGGGACTAGTGGAGAAGAGACCCAGTACTTC. Translation: CASSLGGTSGEETQYF. The chain uses TRBV9 and TRBJ2-5; 8 bases line up with TRBD2. This CDR3 has 16 amino acids. Trimming cost V 4 bases and J 3 bases; bases outside gene matches: 11. Germline values: CDR1 SGDLS, CDR2 YYNGEE.

This clonotype occurred many times. The V and J genes are TRBV9 and TRBJ2-1; D is unclear. The CDR3 spans 11 residues. The germline CDR1 and CDR2 sequences are SGDLS and YYNGEE. The V gene lost 3 bases and the J gene lost 5 bases, with 3 bases spanning the gap. The CDR3 loop reads CASSGNNEQFF. In DNA, the CDR3 is TGTGCCAGCAGCGGGAACAATGAGCAGTTCTTC.

This clonotype was detected many times. The chain carries TRBV9 and TRBJ2-1; 8 positions agree with TRBD1. The CDR3 loop spans 16 amino acids. Germline V gives CDR1 SGDLS, CDR2 YYNGEE. The ends lost 4 bases at V and 0 bases at J; junction bases unmatched: 6. CDR3 sequence reads: CASSPGTGSSYNEQFF. In DNA form, the CDR3 reads TGTGCCAGCAGCCCAGGGACAGGCAGCTCCTACAATGAGCAGTTCTTC.

This clonotype was counted at least ten times. This chain uses TRBV9 with TRBJ2-1; TRBD2 matches 13 bases. This CDR3 has 18 amino acids. The J segment lost 4 bases and the V segment lost 0 bases, leaving 7 bases of the junction unmatched. Germline assignment: CDR1 SGDLS and CDR2 YYNGEE. CDR3 residues: CASSVGVLGLAGYNEQFF. CDR3 nucleotide sequence: TGTGCCAGCAGCGTAGGGGTCCTGGGACTAGCGGGATACAATGAGCAGTTCTTC. The variable domain in full, with the rest retrieved from reference TRBV9 and TRBJ2-1, is DSGVTQTPKHLITATGQRVTLRCSPRSGDLSVYWYQQSLDQGLQFLIQYYNGEERAKGNILERFSAQQFPDLHSELNLSSLELGDSALYFCASSVGVLGLAGYNEQFFGPGTRLTVL.

This clonotype was picked up many times. The chain is built from TRBV9 and TRBJ2-1; 11 positions match TRBD2. CDR1 is SGDLS and CDR2 is YYNGEE in the germline V gene. The trim removed 2 bases at V and 11 bases at J, leaving 9 bases unmatched. The CDR3 length is 15 residues. As DNA, the CDR3 is TGTGCCAGCAGCGTGACTAGCGGGAAGAACCCGCAGCAGTTCTTC. This sequence encodes CASSVTSGKNPQQFF.

This clonotype showed up many times. The gene calls are TRBV9 and TRBJ1-1; D may be TRBD1 (5 bases). Germline V gene sequence: CDR1 SGDLS, CDR2 YYNGEE. V was cut by 5 bases and J by 1 base, with 15 bases left in between. This CDR3 spans 15 amino acids. In nucleotides, the CDR3 is TGTGCCAGCAGGCCTCGGGACGGATGGAACACTGAAGCTTTCTTT. Amino acid sequence: CASRPRDGWNTEAFF. Variable domain in full (rest from reference TRBV9 and TRBJ1-1): DSGVTQTPKHLITATGQRVTLRCSPRSGDLSVYWYQQSLDQGLQFLIQYYNGEERAKGNILERFSAQQFPDLHSELNLSSLELGDSALYFCASRPRDGWNTEAFFGQGTRLTVV.

This clonotype has a count of ten or more. Here the CDR3 reads CASSAGTGSTEAFF. For the CDR3, the DNA is TGTGCCAGCAGCGCCGGGACAGGGTCCACTGAAGCTTTCTTT. The chain couples TRBV9 to TRBJ1-1; 9 nucleotides align to TRBD1. The CDR3 spans 14 residues. Germline V gives CDR1 SGDLS, CDR2 YYNGEE. The junction had 4 bases not matched to a gene; V was cut back by 3 bases and J by 4 bases.

The table lists this clonotype with many counts. J is TRBJ2-2 and V is TRBV9; 7 bases fit TRBD1. J lost 4 bases, V lost 3 bases, and 6 bases had no gene match. The germline V gene encodes CDR1 SGDLS and CDR2 YYNGEE. This CDR3 is built from 15 residues. In DNA form, the CDR3 reads TGTGCCAGCAGCGGGCACGGGACAGTCACCGGGGAGCTGTTTTTT. Its protein is CASSGHGTVTGELFF.

This clonotype has ten or more counts. The rearrangement joins TRBV9 to TRBJ2-2; D could derive from TRBD1 or TRBD2 (6 bases each). V dropped 5 bases and J dropped 6 bases, with 17 bases sitting between them. The CDR3 has 15 residues. Germline V gives CDR1 SGDLS, CDR2 YYNGEE. In DNA, the CDR3 is TGTGCCAGCAGGAGAGGAGGGGGGATTTCCGGGGAGCTGTTTTTT. Translating gives CASRRGGGISGELFF.

The table lists this clonotype with many counts. The J gene is TRBJ1-5, the V gene TRBV9; TRBD1 agrees at 10 bases. This CDR3 contains 16 residues. Germline CDR1 reads SGDLS; CDR2 reads YYNGEE. J gave up 7 bases and V 4 bases, and 11 bases lay outside the gene matches. The CDR3 region is CASSPTGTGVGQPQHF. The CDR3 DNA reads TGTGCCAGCAGCCCGACGGGGACAGGGGTTGGGCAGCCCCAGCATTTT.

There are many counts of this clonotype. V is TRBV9 and J is TRBJ1-1; no firm D call. V was pared by 0 bases and J by 2 bases, with 8 bases between. CDR3 size: 14 residues. Germline V gene data show CDR1 as SGDLS and CDR2 as YYNGEE. As DNA, the CDR3 is TGTGCCAGCAGCGTAGTTGGAACTAACACTGAAGCTTTCTTT. This translates into CASSVVGTNTEAFF.

This clonotype is medium-sized within its sample. The rearrangement uses TRBV9 and TRBJ2-3; the match to TRBD1 covers 9 bases. The junction had 6 bases not matched to a gene; V was cut back by 5 bases and J by 2 bases. The CDR3 has 15 amino acids. Germline-derived CDR1 and CDR2 are SGDLS and YYNGEE. This CDR3 reads CASRKQGAVTDTQYF. CDR3 coding DNA: TGTGCCAGCAGAAAACAGGGGGCTGTCACAGATACGCAGTATTTT.

This clonotype occurred many times. This chain connects TRBV9 to TRBJ2-5; 8 nucleotides agree with TRBD2. V lost 0 bases, J lost 5 bases, and 9 bases stayed unmatched. The CDR3 is made up of 16 amino acids. Germline CDR1 is SGDLS and CDR2 is YYNGEE. This CDR3 reads CASSVGVAGSVETQYF. The DNA of the CDR3 is TGTGCCAGCAGCGTAGGGGTAGCGGGATCTGTCGAGACCCAGTACTTC. The variable domain in full, completed from reference TRBV9 and TRBJ2-5, reads DSGVTQTPKHLITATGQRVTLRCSPRSGDLSVYWYQQSLDQGLQFLIQYYNGEERAKGNILERFSAQQFPDLHSELNLSSLELGDSALYFCASSVGVAGSVETQYFGPGTRLLVL.

This clonotype was found many times. The V gene is TRBV9, the J gene TRBJ1-2; D might be TRBD1 (5 bases). Deletions cut 0 bases from V and 7 bases from J, with 16 bases between. In germline, CDR1 is SGDLS, CDR2 YYNGEE. The CDR3 runs 15 residues. The CDR3 loop reads CASSVGRLHQGGYTF. DNA of the CDR3: TGTGCCAGCAGCGTAGGAAGACTACATCAGGGTGGCTACACCTTC.

This clonotype was observed many times. The chain joins TRBV9 to TRBJ1-1, with TRBD1 matching 8 bases. The CDR3 runs to 14 residues. Germline V CDR1 and CDR2: SGDLS, YYNGEE. Unmatched junction bases numbered 6, after V lost 4 bases and J lost 4 bases. Here the CDR3 reads CASSKGTGGTEAFF. The CDR3 region has the DNA TGTGCCAGCAGCAAAGGAACAGGGGGCACTGAAGCTTTCTTT.

This clonotype came up many times. This chain uses TRBV9 with TRBJ2-5, with 7 bases fitting TRBD1. The CDR3 runs to 15 residues. Unmatched junction bases numbered 10, after V lost 3 bases and J lost 5 bases. Germline CDR1 reads SGDLS; CDR2 reads YYNGEE. CDR3 sequence: CASSAETGLGETQYF. In DNA, the CDR3 is TGTGCCAGCAGCGCGGAGACAGGGCTAGGGGAGACCCAGTACTTC.

This clonotype was counted many times. This chain uses TRBV9 with TRBJ1-1, with a tentative D call TRBD1 (5 bases). This CDR3 region has 15 residues. Trimming cost V 0 bases and J 4 bases, with 13 bases left between them. Germline V CDR1 and CDR2: SGDLS, YYNGEE. CDR3 DNA: TGTGCCAGCAGCGTAGCTACGGGGGTGGGCACTGAAGCTTTCTTT. Translation: CASSVATGVGTEAFF.